A selection of T cell receptor beta chains follows, all from one sample in a study of OX40 agonist ivuxolimab in advanced cancers. Libraries were prepared by immunoSEQ multiplex PCR; TCRdb keeps only in-frame clonotypes and omits some of them. The sample has some 90,000 clones, about 90% seen once. The sequences come from CD4+ or CD8+ T cells sorted from blood, collected in a trial of the OX40 agonist ivuxolimab. These receptors all come from an adult with an advanced solid tumor such as melanoma, head and neck, liver or kidney cancer. Both conserved end residues are part of each CDR3. The D gene is left open where the match is weak. Only part of the rows carry a size: once, few, many, or a class if the clone is expanded.

clone size: NA
J gene: TRBJ1-4
V gene: TRBV6-1
D gene: NA
CDR3 protein: CASSALSGGATNEKLFF
CDR3 DNA: TGTGCCAGCAGTGCTCTTAGTGGTGGGGCAACTAATGAAAAACTGTTTTTT

clone size: NA
J gene: TRBJ2-1
V gene: TRBV2
D gene: NA
CDR3 protein: CASQQGSSYNEQFF
CDR3 DNA: TGTGCCAGCCAACAGGGATCCTCCTACAATGAGCAGTTCTTC

clone size: NA
J gene: TRBJ2-3
V gene: TRBV6-1
D gene: NA
CDR3 protein: CASSEDIPSVRTDTQYF
CDR3 DNA: TGTGCCAGCAGTGAAGATATTCCTAGCGTCAGAACAGATACGCAGTATTTT

clone size: NA
J gene: TRBJ1-3
V gene: TRBV7-2
D gene: NA
CDR3 protein: CASSLISDGNTIYF
CDR3 DNA: TGTGCCAGCAGCTTAATCAGCGATGGAAACACCATATATTTT

clone size: NA
J gene: TRBJ2-7
V gene: TRBV2
D gene: NA
CDR3 protein: CASSELGPIGEQYF
CDR3 DNA: TGTGCCAGCAGTGAACTAGGTCCCATAGGGGAGCAGTACTTC

clone size: NA
J gene: TRBJ2-1
V gene: TRBV19
D gene: TRBD1
CDR3 protein: CASSIEAGGAYNEQFF
CDR3 DNA: TGTGCCAGTAGTATAGAGGCAGGGGGTGCCTACAATGAGCAGTTCTTC

clone size: NA
J gene: TRBJ2-1
V gene: TRBV5-1
D gene: TRBD2
CDR3 protein: CASSLREGGSYNEQFF
CDR3 DNA: TGCGCCAGCAGCTTGCGGGAGGGGGGGTCCTACAATGAGCAGTTCTTC

clone size: NA
J gene: TRBJ1-4
V gene: TRBV19
D gene: NA
CDR3 protein: CASSIPNDVEKLFF
CDR3 DNA: TGTGCCAGTAGTATACCAAACGATGTTGAAAAACTGTTTTTT

clone size: NA
J gene: TRBJ2-3
V gene: TRBV7-2
D gene: TRBD1
CDR3 protein: CASSLDAGTGGDTQYF
CDR3 DNA: TGTGCCAGCAGCTTAGATGCCGGGACAGGGGGGGATACGCAGTATTTT

clone size: NA
J gene: TRBJ2-2
V gene: TRBV19
D gene: TRBD2
CDR3 protein: CASSGLAGVGELFF
CDR3 DNA: TGTGCCAGTAGCGGACTAGCGGGAGTTGGGGAGCTGTTTTTT

clone size: once
J gene: TRBJ1-5
V gene: TRBV18
D gene: NA
CDR3 protein: CASSRGAGTGSNQPQHF
CDR3 DNA: TGTGCCAGCTCACGAGGCGCGGGGACGGGAAGCAATCAGCCCCAGCATTTT

clone size: NA
J gene: TRBJ2-1
V gene: TRBV5-6
D gene: NA
CDR3 protein: CASSLAGRDYHNEQFF
CDR3 DNA: TGTGCCAGCAGCTTGGCCGGGCGGGATTACCACAATGAGCAGTTCTTC

clone size: NA
J gene: TRBJ2-1
V gene: TRBV27
D gene: NA
CDR3 protein: CASSLSPREANEQFF
CDR3 DNA: TGTGCCAGCAGTTTATCGCCAAGGGAGGCTAATGAGCAGTTCTTC

clone size: NA
J gene: TRBJ1-1
V gene: TRBV7-9
D gene: NA
CDR3 protein: CASSRDSLNTEAFF
CDR3 DNA: TGTGCCAGCAGCCGCGATTCCTTGAACACTGAAGCTTTCTTT

clone size: few
J gene: TRBJ2-7
V gene: TRBV27
D gene: NA
CDR3 protein: CASSLGTPSSYEQYF
CDR3 DNA: TGTGCCAGCAGTTTAGGGACCCCAAGCTCCTACGAGCAGTACTTC

clone size: NA
J gene: TRBJ1-5
V gene: TRBV7-8
D gene: NA
CDR3 protein: CASSLAGGYQPQHF
CDR3 DNA: TGTGCCAGCAGCTTAGCAGGGGGGTATCAGCCCCAGCATTTT

clone size: NA
J gene: TRBJ1-1
V gene: TRBV28
D gene: TRBD1
CDR3 protein: CASSSPRTGGNTEAFF
CDR3 DNA: TGTGCCAGCAGCTCTCCTCGGACAGGGGGCAACACTGAAGCTTTCTTT

clone size: NA
J gene: TRBJ1-5
V gene: TRBV7-2
D gene: NA
CDR3 protein: CASSPLGGRNQPQHF
CDR3 DNA: TGTGCCAGCAGCCCCCTCGGGGGACGCAATCAGCCCCAGCATTTT

clone size: few
J gene: TRBJ2-1
V gene: TRBV16
D gene: NA
CDR3 protein: CASSQSRQPHNEQFF
CDR3 DNA: TGTGCCAGCAGCCAATCGAGACAGCCACACAATGAGCAGTTCTTC

clone size: NA
J gene: TRBJ1-2
V gene: TRBV10-3
D gene: TRBD1
CDR3 protein: CAISTGDFWGYTF
CDR3 DNA: TGTGCCATCTCCACAGGGGATTTCTGGGGCTACACCTTC

clone size: NA
J gene: TRBJ2-4
V gene: TRBV5-4
D gene: TRBD1
CDR3 protein: CASSLEGARGKNIQYF
CDR3 DNA: TGTGCCAGCAGCTTGGAGGGGGCGAGAGGCAAAAACATTCAGTACTTC

clone size: once
J gene: TRBJ2-3
V gene: TRBV5-4
D gene: TRBD1
CDR3 protein: CASSRPGQGVADTQYF
CDR3 DNA: TGTGCCAGCAGCCGTCCCGGACAGGGGGTCGCAGATACGCAGTATTTT

clone size: NA
J gene: TRBJ1-2
V gene: TRBV5-1
D gene: TRBD1
CDR3 protein: CASSSTTGDDGYTF
CDR3 DNA: TGCGCCAGCAGCTCGACCACAGGGGACGATGGCTACACCTTC

clone size: NA
J gene: TRBJ1-6
V gene: TRBV5-5
D gene: NA
CDR3 protein: CASSFNRVNSPLHF
CDR3 DNA: TGTGCCAGCAGCTTCAACAGGGTTAATTCACCCCTCCACTTT

clone size: few
J gene: TRBJ1-1
V gene: TRBV7-9
D gene: NA
CDR3 protein: CASSLVETNTEAFF
CDR3 DNA: TGTGCCAGCAGCTTAGTTGAGACAAATACTGAAGCTTTCTTT

clone size: NA
J gene: TRBJ2-3
V gene: TRBV15
D gene: NA
CDR3 protein: CATRPGGTDTQYF
CDR3 DNA: TGTGCCACCAGGCCAGGGGGCACAGATACGCAGTATTTT

clone size: NA
J gene: TRBJ1-3
V gene: TRBV11-3
D gene: NA
CDR3 protein: CASNSRLGGNTIYF
CDR3 DNA: TGTGCCAGCAACTCGAGACTGGGCGGAAACACCATATATTTT

clone size: once
J gene: TRBJ2-1
V gene: TRBV18
D gene: TRBD1
CDR3 protein: CASQQGARNEQFF
CDR3 DNA: TGTGCCAGCCAACAGGGGGCGCGTAATGAGCAGTTCTTC

clone size: few
J gene: TRBJ1-1
V gene: TRBV5-1
D gene: NA
CDR3 protein: CASSLQGLFEAFF
CDR3 DNA: TGCGCCAGCAGCTTGCAGGGGCTCTTTGAAGCTTTCTTT

clone size: NA
J gene: TRBJ2-7
V gene: TRBV6-5
D gene: TRBD1
CDR3 protein: CASSLGQGAGEQYF
CDR3 DNA: TGTGCCAGCAGCCTCGGACAGGGGGCGGGGGAGCAGTACTTC

clone size: NA
J gene: TRBJ1-1
V gene: TRBV18
D gene: NA
CDR3 protein: CASSPAGFTEAFF
CDR3 DNA: TGTGCCAGCTCACCGGCAGGGTTCACTGAAGCTTTCTTT

clone size: once
J gene: TRBJ2-7
V gene: TRBV30
D gene: TRBD2
CDR3 protein: CAWSVRSRLAGVLREQYF
CDR3 DNA: TGTGCCTGGAGTGTTCGCTCCAGACTAGCGGGAGTATTACGTGAGCAGTACTTC

clone size: NA
J gene: TRBJ2-1
V gene: TRBV5-1
D gene: NA
CDR3 protein: CASSLLSLVSYNEQFF
CDR3 DNA: TGCGCCAGCAGCTTGTTAAGCCTCGTCTCCTACAATGAGCAGTTCTTC

clone size: NA
J gene: TRBJ2-5
V gene: TRBV5-6
D gene: NA
CDR3 protein: CASSSGKGQFKETQYF
CDR3 DNA: TGTGCCAGCAGCAGCGGTAAAGGACAGTTTAAAGAGACCCAGTACTTC

clone size: NA
J gene: TRBJ2-7
V gene: TRBV5-1
D gene: NA
CDR3 protein: CASSKDGSSYEQYF
CDR3 DNA: TGCGCCAGCAGCAAGGACGGTAGCTCCTACGAGCAGTACTTC

clone size: NA
J gene: TRBJ1-2
V gene: TRBV30
D gene: TRBD1
CDR3 protein: CAWRPGGGGYTF
CDR3 DNA: TGTGCCTGGAGGCCAGGGGGGGGCGGCTACACCTTC

clone size: NA
J gene: TRBJ2-5
V gene: TRBV11-2
D gene: TRBD2
CDR3 protein: CASSLVPGGVQETQYF
CDR3 DNA: TGTGCCAGCAGCTTAGTACCGGGAGGGGTTCAAGAGACCCAGTACTTC

clone size: NA
J gene: TRBJ1-3
V gene: TRBV7-9
D gene: NA
CDR3 protein: CASSPELNTIYF
CDR3 DNA: TGTGCCAGCAGCCCCGAATTAAACACCATATATTTT

clone size: NA
J gene: TRBJ1-1
V gene: TRBV11-3
D gene: TRBD1
CDR3 protein: CASSPTGDFTEAFF
CDR3 DNA: TGTGCCAGCAGCCCAACAGGGGATTTCACTGAAGCTTTCTTT

clone size: NA
J gene: TRBJ1-2
V gene: TRBV6-6
D gene: NA
CDR3 protein: CASSPTNNYGYTF
CDR3 DNA: TGTGCCAGCAGCCCAACCAACAACTATGGCTACACCTTC

clone size: NA
J gene: TRBJ1-2
V gene: TRBV6-6
D gene: NA
CDR3 protein: CASSLRHSDSDYGYTF
CDR3 DNA: TGTGCCAGCAGTCTCCGGCATTCGGACAGCGACTATGGCTACACCTTC

clone size: few
J gene: TRBJ1-5
V gene: TRBV18
D gene: NA
CDR3 protein: CASSVTGASNQPQHF
CDR3 DNA: TGTGCCAGCTCCGTGACAGGTGCAAGCAATCAGCCCCAGCATTTT

clone size: NA
J gene: TRBJ2-3
V gene: TRBV19
D gene: TRBD2
CDR3 protein: CASSIGGGRGTDTQYF
CDR3 DNA: TGTGCCAGTAGTATAGGGGGCGGGAGGGGCACAGATACGCAGTATTTT

clone size: NA
J gene: TRBJ2-3
V gene: TRBV5-1
D gene: TRBD1
CDR3 protein: CASSLRDSSTDTQYF
CDR3 DNA: TGCGCCAGCAGCTTGAGGGACAGCAGCACAGATACGCAGTATTTT

clone size: NA
J gene: TRBJ2-7
V gene: TRBV29-1
D gene: NA
CDR3 protein: CSVGDGGEQYF
CDR3 DNA: TGCAGCGTCGGGGACGGCGGGGAGCAGTACTTC

clone size: NA
J gene: TRBJ2-1
V gene: TRBV2
D gene: TRBD1
CDR3 protein: CASSETGGRYNEQFF
CDR3 DNA: TGTGCCAGCAGTGAAACAGGGGGAAGATACAATGAGCAGTTCTTC

clone size: NA
J gene: TRBJ1-6
V gene: TRBV7-6
D gene: TRBD1
CDR3 protein: CASSYSTGADNSPLHF
CDR3 DNA: TGTGCCAGCAGCTATTCGACAGGGGCAGATAATTCACCCCTCCACTTT

clone size: NA
J gene: TRBJ2-1
V gene: TRBV11-3
D gene: NA
CDR3 protein: CASGANWRGNEQFF
CDR3 DNA: TGTGCCAGCGGAGCCAATTGGAGGGGTAATGAGCAGTTCTTC

clone size: NA
J gene: TRBJ1-4
V gene: TRBV5-4
D gene: NA
CDR3 protein: CASSQQGSLEKLFF
CDR3 DNA: TGTGCCAGCAGCCAACAGGGTTCGCTTGAAAAACTGTTTTTT

clone size: NA
J gene: TRBJ2-5
V gene: TRBV7-2
D gene: TRBD2
CDR3 protein: CASSPGTSGRGETQYF
CDR3 DNA: TGTGCCAGCAGCCCCGGGACTAGCGGGAGAGGAGAGACCCAGTACTTC